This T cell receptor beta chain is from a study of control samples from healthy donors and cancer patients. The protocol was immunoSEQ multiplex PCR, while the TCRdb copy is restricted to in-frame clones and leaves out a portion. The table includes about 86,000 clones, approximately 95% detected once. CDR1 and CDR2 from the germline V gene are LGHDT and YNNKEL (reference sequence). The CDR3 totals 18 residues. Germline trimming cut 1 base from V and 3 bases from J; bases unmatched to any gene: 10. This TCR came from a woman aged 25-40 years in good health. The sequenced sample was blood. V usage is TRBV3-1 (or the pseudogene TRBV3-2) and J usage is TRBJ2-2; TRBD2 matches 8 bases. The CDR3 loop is CASSQGHSGVSYTGELFF. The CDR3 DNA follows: TGTGCCAGCAGCCAAGGTCATAGCGGGGTATCTTACACCGGGGAGCTGTTTTTT.